This T cell receptor beta chain was captured by sequencing in a study of cytomegalovirus exposure and HLA in healthy donors (dated by TCRdb to about 2017). About the full investigation: An earlier analysis of roughly 630 of the donors reported 250 to 300 Gb of sequence data and roughly 110 million unique TCR beta sequences from some 180 million T cells. Genome-wide SNP genotypes for about 65% of the roughly 700 donors were used in a later genetic analysis, which treated that subset as a discovery cohort. A later analysis re-examined previously published TCR beta repertoires from hundreds of donors and added high-resolution HLA genotyping to investigate patterns of TCR occurrence. In the later analysis, no new phenotypic data were used to find candidate immune exposures; instead, reliance was placed on TCR beta sequences and their occurrence across donors. HLA typing included class I and class II loci at four-digit resolution. Besides the first cohort of under 700 subjects, a separate validation cohort made up of roughly 120 different subjects was used. Every repertoire in the discovery cohort had been generated on one and the same sequencing platform. Of the roughly 390 genotyped donors, 70% to 90% were placed in the genetic ancestry cluster associated with self-reported Caucasian donors. The number of typed donors differed by locus: about 620-630 for A, B, C, DRB1 and DQB1; 522 for DQA1; fewer than 610 for DPA1; and about 470 for DPB1. The study combined high-throughput TCR immunosequencing, statistical association of individual TCRs with disease status, and machine learning to predict cytomegalovirus infection status. An earlier analysis of about 620 of the donors applied high-throughput TCR beta sequencing to assess whether each TCR beta V gene segment acted as functional or pseudogenic. Donor age, sex, ethnicity and CMV serostatus were compiled alongside the repertoire data. Using immunosequencing, the study profiled T cell repertoires from about 610 subjects and related those repertoires to cytomegalovirus serostatus. An early release that covered several hundred HLA-typed donors contained approximately 300 gigabases of sequencing data and 85 million to 100 million unique TCR sequences. About five DR-DQ haplotypes were treated as single units for association and clustering because of strong linkage in the cohort. The aim of the study was to test whether cataloging public T cell receptors could identify signatures of past pathogen exposure. Across 300 to 500 genotyped donors of the cohort, an average of roughly 250,000 unique TCR beta nucleotide sequences per donor were sequenced, and approximately 17% of those sequences were non-productive. The full study reports these points: According to a later analysis, TCR association rates differed among HLA loci, with DRB1 alleles showing the most associated TCRs and HLA-C alleles showing the fewest. A later genetic analysis reported fewer N-insertions in productive TCRs among donors in an Asian-associated ancestry cluster than the roughly 700-donor mean. A later analysis found that HLA-associated TCR beta chains were more clonally expanded and had lower generation probabilities than equally common non-associated chains. Because some donors lacked HLA typing at each locus, the association tests relied only on the typed subset. Roughly uniform sequencing depth across donors was assumed in presence/absence analyses, although this assumption may not hold. A group of highly shared sequence variants was considered likely to be a technical artifact of the sequencing pipeline. Across donors, most TCR sequences were observed very rarely, whereas some public TCRs were present in many individuals. Correlated functional status among segregating V segments might be attributable to linkage disequilibrium, but an unknown experimental factor could not be ruled out. In a later analysis, most CMV-associated TCR beta chains were found to appear HLA-restricted, with HLA associations seemingly driven largely by CMV exposure. Immune exposure information for the cohort was limited to CMV serostatus. The study gave a list of some 150 TCR beta chains associated with cytomegalovirus. The authors suggested that the approach could potentially be extended to other disease states and immunological phenotypes. The earlier analysis of approximately 590 of the donors excluded around 17 rarely observed V segments, including chromosome 9 orphons, because counts were too low. In both the original and validation cohorts, the classifier was reported to diagnose cytomegalovirus status with high specificity and sensitivity. In a later analysis, over 15,000 TCR beta sequences were associated with specific HLA alleles at a false discovery rate of 0.05. In this cohort, only TCR beta chains were sequenced, and detectable features were limited by the absence of alpha or paired-chain data. A further reported finding was that TCR beta sequences accurately predicted the HLA-A and HLA-B alleles for most subjects in the first cohort. Several of the top co-occurrence clusters appeared to be linked to parvovirus B19, influenza, CMV and Epstein-Barr virus, according to a later analysis. In vitro tests confirmed that three of the cytomegalovirus-associated TCR beta chains recognize cytomegalovirus antigens. A later genetic analysis associated a missense DCLRE1C variant with V-gene and J-gene trimming of TCR beta chains, and an independent cohort replicated the association. Broadly in line with IMGT annotations, most TCR beta V segments showed up in productive rearrangements about 87% or about 30% of the time in an earlier analysis of approximately 640 of the donors. Assigning TCR associations to individual alleles was difficult when HLA alleles, especially DR and DQ, strongly co-occurred.

The cohort was made up of several hundred healthy bone marrow donors. All cohort members were sampled while nominally healthy, although unrecorded immune exposures were likely present. The donor tested CMV seronegative and was one of the 352 seronegative cohort members. A peripheral blood sample was provided by each donor, and peripheral blood mononuclear cells were used for TCR beta sequencing. Genomic DNA was extracted from the blood cell samples with the Qiagen DNeasy Blood Extraction Kit. This clone was picked up one time. The specificity of this receptor is unknown. The sample holds no much larger clone one base away, and base qualities are not on file. The library was built by means of the immunoSEQ multiplex PCR assay. For the multiplex PCR, a mixture combining 60 forward primers for TCR Vbeta segments and 13 reverse primers for TCR Jbeta segments was used. Amplification of the CDR3 region of rearranged TCR beta genes was performed with a multiplex PCR assay on genomic DNA. The Illumina HiSeq System was used to sequence the amplified TCR beta libraries as 87-base-pair reads. As for the authors' bioinformatics: A later analysis tallied 80 million to 95 million unique TCR beta chains across the 666 repertoires, and approximately 12 million of those chains were shared by two or more donors. Raw reads were error-corrected and collapsed into unique sequences with a nearest-neighbor algorithm that merged closely related sequences to remove PCR and sequencing errors. To assign V, D and J gene segments, CDR3 sequences were aligned to IMGT reference sequences. For a sequence to be retained, a match of at least six nucleotides to both a V gene segment and a J gene segment was required. Rearrangements were called productive when the CDR3 lacked stop codons and stayed in frame with V and J; all others were non-productive. Following IMGT convention, CDR3 was defined as the stretch from the second conserved V-encoded cysteine up to the conserved J-encoded phenylalanine. The earlier analysis of fewer than 750 of the donors excluded sequences that lacked an unambiguous match to a single V gene segment. In an earlier analysis of approximately 500 of the donors, a V segment was called functional when productive rearrangements were above 56.7%, and segregating when the standard deviation between donors exceeded 5%. A statistical classification framework was developed to diagnose cytomegalovirus status using the catalog of TCR beta chain sequences. A later analysis assigned V and J genes by comparing TCR nucleotide sequences with IMGT/GENE-DB human TR gene sequences. A later analysis assigned CDR3 sequences and most-parsimonious VDJ recombination scenarios with the TCRdist pipeline. In a later analysis, each TCR beta chain was defined by its CDR3 amino acid sequence together with its V-gene family, and reads lacking a unique V-gene family were excluded. To address suspected cross-contamination and a sequencing artifact, a later analysis removed approximately 590 highly shared, low-generation-probability nucleotide sequences. In a later analysis, a clonal expansion index was calculated for each public chain from normalized within-repertoire ranks of inferred template counts. In a later analysis, generation probabilities were computed with a VDJ recombination model fitted to out-of-frame rearrangements, and the resulting probabilities were checked against IGoR. A later analysis scored TCR-TCR, TCR-HLA and TCR-CMV co-occurrence with hypergeometric tests, applying a repertoire-size bias correction to TCR pairs. A later analysis estimated false discovery rates by permuting HLA or CMV assignments 20 times. In a later analysis, co-occurring TCRs were grouped using DBSCAN, and TCRdist sequence similarity was added for clustering within HLA-allele-positive subsets. Repertoires with fewer than 30,000 or more than 120,000 public chains, plus five repertoires with anomalous nucleotide sharing, were excluded from co-occurrence clustering. TCRdb stores this immuneACCESS table with in-frame sequences only. Part of the clones is absent; in the studies checked, under half of the shortfall reflects unresolved V genes, and no reason is known for the rest. The V and J calls and clone size are taken from that table; D and trimming were inferred from the DNA. The sample includes under 200,000 clones, with roughly 80% observed a single time. The ten largest make up under 3% of the sample.

The sample taken for sequencing was PBMCs. This TCR was sampled from a male donor in good health and CMV-seronegative.

CDR3 region: CASSRRAGELFF. The DNA is TGTGCCAGCAGCCGTAGAGCCGGGGAGCTGTTTTTT. Rearrangement joined TRBV9 to TRBJ2-2, with the D gene call left open. From a lookup of the germline V gene, CDR1 and CDR2 are SGDLS and YYNGEE. The CDR3 numbers 12 residues from cysteine through phenylalanine. Only CDR3 DNA is held: 36 bases, read in frame from base 1. Cut back by 4 bases and 6 bases, the V and J ends lie 7 bases apart.